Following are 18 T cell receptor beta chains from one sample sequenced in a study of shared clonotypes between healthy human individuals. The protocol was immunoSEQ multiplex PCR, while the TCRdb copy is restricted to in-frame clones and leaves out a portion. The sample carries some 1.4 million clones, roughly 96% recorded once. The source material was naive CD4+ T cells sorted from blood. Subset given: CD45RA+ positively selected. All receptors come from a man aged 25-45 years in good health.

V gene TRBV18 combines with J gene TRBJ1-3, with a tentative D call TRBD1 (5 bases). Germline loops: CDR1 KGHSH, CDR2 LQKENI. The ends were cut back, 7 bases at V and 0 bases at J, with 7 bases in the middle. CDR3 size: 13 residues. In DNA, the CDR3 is TGTGCCAGCTTACAGGCCTCTGGAAACACCATATATTTT. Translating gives CASLQASGNTIYF.

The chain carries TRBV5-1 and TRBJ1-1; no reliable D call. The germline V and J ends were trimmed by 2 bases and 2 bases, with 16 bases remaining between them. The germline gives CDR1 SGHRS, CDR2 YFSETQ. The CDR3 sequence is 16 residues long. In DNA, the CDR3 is TGCGCCAGCAGCTTCGACCCGGCGGCGGCAAACACTGAAGCTTTCTTT. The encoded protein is CASSFDPAAANTEAFF.

The CDR3 is CAISAPSGGSTLQETQYF. The CDR3, as DNA: TGTGCCATCAGTGCCCCTAGCGGAGGCTCCACACTCCAAGAGACCCAGTACTTC. J is TRBJ2-5 and V is TRBV10-3; TRBD2 aligns across 7 bases. Germline V gene sequence: CDR1 ENHRY, CDR2 SYGVKD. CDR3 length equals 18 residues. The junction had 15 bases not matched to a gene; V was cut back by 4 bases and J by 1 base.

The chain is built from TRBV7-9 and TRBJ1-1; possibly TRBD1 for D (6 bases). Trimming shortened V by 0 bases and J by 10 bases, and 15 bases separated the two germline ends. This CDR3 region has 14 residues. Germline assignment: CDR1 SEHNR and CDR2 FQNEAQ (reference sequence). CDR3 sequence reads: CASSLAEGGRGAFF. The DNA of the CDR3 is TGTGCCAGCAGCTTAGCGGAGGGGGGGCGCGGAGCTTTCTTT.

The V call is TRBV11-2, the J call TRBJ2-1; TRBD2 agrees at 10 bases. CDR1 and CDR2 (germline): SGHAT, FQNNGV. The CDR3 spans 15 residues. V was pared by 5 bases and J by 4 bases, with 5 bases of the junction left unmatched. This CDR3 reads CASSPGTSVYNEQFF. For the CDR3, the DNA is TGTGCCAGCAGCCCCGGGACTAGCGTTTACAATGAGCAGTTCTTC.

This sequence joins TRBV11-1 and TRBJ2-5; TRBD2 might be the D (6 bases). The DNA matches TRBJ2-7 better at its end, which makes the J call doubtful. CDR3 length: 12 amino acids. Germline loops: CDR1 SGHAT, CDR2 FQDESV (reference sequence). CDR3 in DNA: TGTGCCAGCAGGCGTGGGGGGAACGAGCAGTACTTC. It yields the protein CASRRGGNEQYF.

The CDR3 region has the DNA TGTGCCAGCAGTTTATGGCCAGCGGTCCACGAGCAGTACTTC. Translating it yields CASSLWPAVHEQYF. The chain joins TRBV28 to TRBJ2-7; the D gene is possibly TRBD2 (5 bases). Trimming removed 0 bases from V and 5 bases from J, with 11 bases in between. CDR1 and CDR2 from the germline V gene are MDHEN and SYDVKM. This CDR3 comprises 14 residues.

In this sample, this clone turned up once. The CDR3 DNA sequence: TGTGCCAGCAGCTCGGACAGGGGGGGAGAGACCCAGTACTTC. This encodes CASSSDRGGETQYF. The chain recombines TRBV7-7 with TRBJ2-5; TRBD1 matches at 10 bases. The CDR3 is 14 residues long. Germline V lookup: CDR1 SSHAT, CDR2 FNYEAQ (reference sequence). The V and J ends lost 4 bases and 4 bases, in that order; junction bases with no gene match: 3.

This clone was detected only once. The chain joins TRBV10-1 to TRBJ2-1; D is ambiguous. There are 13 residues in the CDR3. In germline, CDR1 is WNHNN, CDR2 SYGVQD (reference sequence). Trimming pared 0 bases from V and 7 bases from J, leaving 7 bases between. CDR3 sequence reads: CASSESVSNEQFF. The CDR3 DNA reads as TGCGCCAGCAGTGAGTCGGTCTCGAATGAGCAGTTCTTC.

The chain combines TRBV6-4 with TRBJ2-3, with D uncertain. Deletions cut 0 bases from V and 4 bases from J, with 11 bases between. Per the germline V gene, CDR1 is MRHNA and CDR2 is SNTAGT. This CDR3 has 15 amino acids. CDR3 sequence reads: CASSDSPFISDTQYF. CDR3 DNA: TGTGCCAGCAGTGACTCACCCTTCATCTCAGATACGCAGTATTTT.

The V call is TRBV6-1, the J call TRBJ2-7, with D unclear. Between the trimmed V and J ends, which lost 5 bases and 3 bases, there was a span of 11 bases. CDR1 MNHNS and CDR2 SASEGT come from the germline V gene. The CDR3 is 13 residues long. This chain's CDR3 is CASSSEAFYEQYF. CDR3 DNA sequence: TGTGCCAGCAGTTCAGAGGCTTTCTACGAGCAGTACTTC.

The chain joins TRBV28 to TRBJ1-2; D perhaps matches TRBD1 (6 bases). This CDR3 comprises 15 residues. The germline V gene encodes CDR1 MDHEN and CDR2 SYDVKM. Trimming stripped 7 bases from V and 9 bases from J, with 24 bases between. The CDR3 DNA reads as TGTGCCAGCAACCCCCTAGGGGGGAGAGGTTCGAGCTACACCTTC. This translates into CASNPLGGRGSSYTF.

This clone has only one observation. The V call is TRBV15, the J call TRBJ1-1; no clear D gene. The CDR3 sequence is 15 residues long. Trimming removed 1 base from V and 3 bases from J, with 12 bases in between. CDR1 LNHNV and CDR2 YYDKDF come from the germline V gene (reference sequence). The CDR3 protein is CATSRVGTGDTEAFF. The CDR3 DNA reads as TGTGCCACCAGCAGAGTAGGCACCGGGGACACTGAAGCTTTCTTT.

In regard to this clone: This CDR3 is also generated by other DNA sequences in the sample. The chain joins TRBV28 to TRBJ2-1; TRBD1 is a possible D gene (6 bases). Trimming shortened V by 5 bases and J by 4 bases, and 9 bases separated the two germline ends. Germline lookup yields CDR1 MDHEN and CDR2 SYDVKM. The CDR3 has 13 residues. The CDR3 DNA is TGTGCCAGCAGTGCTGACAGGTACAATGAGCAGTTCTTC. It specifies CASSADRYNEQFF.

The CDR3 bases are TGTGCCAGCAGCCCCAAGTCGGCCAGGCTAGCGGGAGGAGACAATGAGCAGTTCTTC. It translates to CASSPKSARLAGGDNEQFF. The chain is built from TRBV7-8 and TRBJ2-1; 11 bases are a match to TRBD2. V was pared by 5 bases and J by 5 bases, with 17 bases of the junction left unmatched. The CDR3 runs to 19 residues. Germline CDR1 is SGHVS and CDR2 is FQNEAQ.

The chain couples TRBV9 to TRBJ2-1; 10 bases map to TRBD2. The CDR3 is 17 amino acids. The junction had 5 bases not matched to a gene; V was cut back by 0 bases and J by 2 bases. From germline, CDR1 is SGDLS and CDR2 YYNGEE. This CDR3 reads CASSVDPSGRAYNEQFF. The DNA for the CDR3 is TGTGCCAGCAGCGTAGATCCCAGCGGGAGGGCCTACAATGAGCAGTTCTTC.

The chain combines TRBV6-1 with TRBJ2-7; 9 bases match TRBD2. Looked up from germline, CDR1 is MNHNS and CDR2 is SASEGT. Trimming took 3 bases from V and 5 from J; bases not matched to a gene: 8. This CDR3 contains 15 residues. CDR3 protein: CASSETGREGNEQYF. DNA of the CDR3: TGTGCCAGCAGTGAGACAGGGCGGGAGGGCAACGAGCAGTACTTC.

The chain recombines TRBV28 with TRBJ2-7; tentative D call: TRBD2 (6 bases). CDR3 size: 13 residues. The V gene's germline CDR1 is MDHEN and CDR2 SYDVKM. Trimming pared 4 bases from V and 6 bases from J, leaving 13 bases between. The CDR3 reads CASSSREWGEQYF. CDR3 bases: TGTGCCAGCAGTTCGCGGGAATGGGGCGAGCAGTACTTC.